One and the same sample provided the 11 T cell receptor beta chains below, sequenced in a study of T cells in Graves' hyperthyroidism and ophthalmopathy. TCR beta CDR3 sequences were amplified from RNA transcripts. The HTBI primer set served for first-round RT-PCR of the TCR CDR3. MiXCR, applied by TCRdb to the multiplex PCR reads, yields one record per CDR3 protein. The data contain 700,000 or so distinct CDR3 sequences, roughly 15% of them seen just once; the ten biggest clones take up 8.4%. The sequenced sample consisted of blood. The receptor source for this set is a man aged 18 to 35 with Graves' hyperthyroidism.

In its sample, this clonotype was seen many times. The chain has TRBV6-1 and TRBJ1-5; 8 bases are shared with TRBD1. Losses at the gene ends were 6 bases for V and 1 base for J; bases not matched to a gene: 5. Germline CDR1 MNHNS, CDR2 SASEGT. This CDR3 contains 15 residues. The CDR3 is CASSGDRGSNQPQHF. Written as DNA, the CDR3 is TGTGCCAGCAGCGGCGACAGGGGAAGCAATCAGCCCCAGCATTTT.

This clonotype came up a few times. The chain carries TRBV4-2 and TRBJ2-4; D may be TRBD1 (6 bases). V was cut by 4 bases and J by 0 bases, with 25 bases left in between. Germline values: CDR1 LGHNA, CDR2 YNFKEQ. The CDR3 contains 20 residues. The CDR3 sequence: CASSRAAGEIAIGAKNIQYF. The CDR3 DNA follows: TGTGCCAGCAGCCGGGCCGCAGGGGAAATCGCGATTGGAGCCAAAAACATTCAGTACTTC.

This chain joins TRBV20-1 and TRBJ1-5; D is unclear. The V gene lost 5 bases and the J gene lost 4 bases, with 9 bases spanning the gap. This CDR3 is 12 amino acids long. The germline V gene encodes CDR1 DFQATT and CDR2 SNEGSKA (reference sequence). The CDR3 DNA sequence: TGCAGTGCTTGGGCAGTGAATCAGCCCCAGCATTTT. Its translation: CSAWAVNQPQHF.

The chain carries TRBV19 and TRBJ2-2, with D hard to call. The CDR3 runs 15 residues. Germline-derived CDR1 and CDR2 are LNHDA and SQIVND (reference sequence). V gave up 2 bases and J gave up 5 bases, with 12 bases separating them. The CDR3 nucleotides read TGTGCCAGTAGTATAAGTGGGCCCAGGACCGGGGAGCTGTTTTTT. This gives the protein CASSISGPRTGELFF. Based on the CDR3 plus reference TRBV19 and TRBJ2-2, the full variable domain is DGGITQSPKYLFRKEGQNVTLSCEQNLNHDAMYWYRQDPGQGLRLIYYSQIVNDFQKGDIAEGYSVSREKKESFPLTVTSAQKNPTAFYLCASSISGPRTGELFFGEGSRLTVL.

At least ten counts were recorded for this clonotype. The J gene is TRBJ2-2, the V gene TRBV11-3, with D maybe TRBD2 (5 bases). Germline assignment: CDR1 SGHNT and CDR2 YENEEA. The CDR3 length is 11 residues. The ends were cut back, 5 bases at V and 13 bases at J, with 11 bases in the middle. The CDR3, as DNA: TGTGCCAGCAGCGGCGCCGCGGGGCTGTTTTTT. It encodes CASSGAAGLFF.

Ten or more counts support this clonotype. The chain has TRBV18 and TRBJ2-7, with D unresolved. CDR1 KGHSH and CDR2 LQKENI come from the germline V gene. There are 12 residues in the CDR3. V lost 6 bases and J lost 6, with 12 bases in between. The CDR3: CASSPDSREQYF. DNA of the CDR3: TGTGCCAGCTCCCCTGACTCACGCGAGCAGTACTTC.

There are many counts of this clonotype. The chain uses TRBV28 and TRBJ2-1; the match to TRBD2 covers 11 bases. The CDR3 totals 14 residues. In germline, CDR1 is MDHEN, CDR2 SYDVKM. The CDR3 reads CATGLAATYNEQFF. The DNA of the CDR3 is TGTGCTACGGGACTAGCGGCAACCTACAATGAGCAGTTCTTC.

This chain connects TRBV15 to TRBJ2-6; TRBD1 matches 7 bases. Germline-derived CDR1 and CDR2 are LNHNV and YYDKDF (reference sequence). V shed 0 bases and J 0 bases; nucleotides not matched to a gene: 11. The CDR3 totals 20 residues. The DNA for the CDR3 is TGTGCCACCAGCAGAGATGGCCCCGGGACAGTTCTCTCTGGGGCCAACGTCCTGACTTTC. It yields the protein CATSRDGPGTVLSGANVLTF.

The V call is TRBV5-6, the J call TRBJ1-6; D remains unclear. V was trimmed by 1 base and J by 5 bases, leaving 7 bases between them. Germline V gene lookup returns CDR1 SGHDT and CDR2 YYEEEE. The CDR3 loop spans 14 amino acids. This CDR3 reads CASSLNQDNSPLHF. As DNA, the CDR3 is TGTGCCAGCAGCTTGAACCAAGATAATTCACCCCTCCACTTT.

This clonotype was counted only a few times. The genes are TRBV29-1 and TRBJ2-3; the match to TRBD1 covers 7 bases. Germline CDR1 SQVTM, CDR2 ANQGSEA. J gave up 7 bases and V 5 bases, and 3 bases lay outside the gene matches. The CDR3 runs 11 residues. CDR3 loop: CSVRTGYTQYF. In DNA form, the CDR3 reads TGCAGCGTTCGGACAGGCTATACGCAGTATTTT.

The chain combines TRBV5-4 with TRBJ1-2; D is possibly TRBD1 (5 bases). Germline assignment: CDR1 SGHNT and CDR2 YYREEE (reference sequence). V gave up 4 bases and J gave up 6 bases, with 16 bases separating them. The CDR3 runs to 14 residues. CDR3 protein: CASSGAGRVHGYTF. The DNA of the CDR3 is TGTGCCAGCAGCGGGGCGGGCAGGGTCCATGGCTACACCTTC. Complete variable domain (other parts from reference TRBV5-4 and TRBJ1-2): ETGVTQSPTHLIKTRGQQVTLRCSSQSGHNTVSWYQQALGQGPQFIFQYYREEENGRGNFPPRFSGLQFPNYSSELNVNALELDDSALYLCASSGAGRVHGYTFGSGTRLTVV.